This T cell receptor (beta chain) appears in the sequencing data of a study of blood T cells in healthy people across ages. With a J-beta primer mix and a sample-barcoded 5' primer, a second PCR ran about 6 to 11 cycles. TCRdb recomputed calls from the 5' RACE reads with MiXCR, one row per CDR3 protein. The top ten hold roughly 24% of the sample, which has 780,000 or so distinct CDR3 sequences, roughly 56% seen once. V lost 2 bases and J 2 bases, leaving 15 bases between the germline ends. The germline gives CDR1 MNHEY, CDR2 SVGAGI. This CDR3 has 16 residues. The receptor was derived from a man in his forties or fifties in good health. The genes are TRBV6-5 and TRBJ2-5; D possibly corresponds to TRBD2 (6 bases). Sequenced material: blood. The CDR3 DNA sequence: TGTGCCAGCAGTTACGCTCGGGGCCGGGGGCAAGAGACCCAGTACTTC. Protein: CASSYARGRGQETQYF.